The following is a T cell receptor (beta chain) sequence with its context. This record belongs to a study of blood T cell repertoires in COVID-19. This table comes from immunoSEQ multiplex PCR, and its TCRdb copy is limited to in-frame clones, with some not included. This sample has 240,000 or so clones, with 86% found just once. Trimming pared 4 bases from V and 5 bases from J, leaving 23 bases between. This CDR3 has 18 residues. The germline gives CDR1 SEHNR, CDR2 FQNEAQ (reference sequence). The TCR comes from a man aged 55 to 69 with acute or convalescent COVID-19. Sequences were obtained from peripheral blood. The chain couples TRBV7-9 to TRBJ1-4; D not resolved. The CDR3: CASSSAGMGGDGNEKLFF. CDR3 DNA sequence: TGTGCCAGCAGCTCGGCCGGGATGGGCGGGGATGGAAATGAAAAACTGTTTTTT.